A selection of T cell receptor beta chains follows, all from one sample in a study of T cell responses to AZD1222 COVID-19 vaccine. Clones were sequenced by immunoSEQ multiplex PCR, and TCRdb holds only the in-frame ones, with some missing. The sample contains around 140,000 clones, around 90% of which appear only once. This sample comprised peripheral blood, obtained 28 days after the second dose of the MenACWY control vaccine. Receptors were obtained from an adult who received the MenACWY meningococcal vaccine as a control. CDR3s include the opening cysteine and the closing phenylalanine or tryptophan. A D gene is named only where the DNA matches it firmly. Size values are once, few and many counts, or a class for expanded clones, and some rows have none.

clone_size	j_call	d_call	v_call	cdr3_aa	cdr3_nt
.	TRBJ2-6	.	TRBV20-1	CSASLAGGANVLTF	TGCAGTGCTAGTCTCGCTGGGGGGGCCAACGTCCTGACTTTC
once	TRBJ1-3	.	TRBV11-2	CASSLSSGNTIYF	TGTGCCAGCAGCTTAAGCTCTGGAAACACCATATATTTT
.	TRBJ1-2	.	TRBV15	CATSIGVDGYTF	TGTGCCACCAGCATTGGGGTGGATGGCTACACCTTC
.	TRBJ1-1	.	TRBV4-3	CASSYLNRNTEAFF	TGCGCCAGCAGCTACCTGAACAGGAACACTGAAGCTTTCTTT
few	TRBJ1-2	.	TRBV30	CAWTQGNYGYTF	TGTGCCTGGACCCAGGGGAACTATGGCTACACCTTC
.	TRBJ2-1	TRBD2	TRBV7-8	CASNLAGNYNEQFF	TGTGCCAGCAACTTAGCGGGGAACTACAATGAGCAGTTCTTC
once	TRBJ2-7	.	TRBV28	CASSLGGRPYEQYF	TGTGCCAGCAGTTTAGGTGGCAGGCCCTACGAGCAGTACTTC
.	TRBJ2-3	TRBD1	TRBV5-1	CASSTGTGWKDTQYF	TGCGCCAGCAGCACAGGGACAGGGTGGAAAGATACGCAGTATTTT
.	TRBJ2-7	.	TRBV29-1	CSVEVVGGSYEQYF	TGCAGCGTTGAAGTGGTAGGGGGGTCCTACGAGCAGTACTTC
.	TRBJ1-1	.	TRBV30	CAWSVGGDTEAFF	TGTGCCTGGAGTGTCGGAGGGGACACTGAAGCTTTCTTT
.	TRBJ2-1	TRBD2	TRBV5-1	CASSFRTSVDEQFF	TGCGCCAGCAGCTTCCGGACTAGTGTCGATGAGCAGTTCTTC
.	TRBJ2-5	.	TRBV6-4	CASSDGDYQETQYF	TGTGCCAGCAGTGACGGGGACTACCAAGAGACCCAGTACTTC
.	TRBJ2-1	TRBD2	TRBV9	CASSPRLAGDNEQFF	TGTGCCAGCAGTCCGCGCCTAGCGGGAGACAATGAGCAGTTCTTC
.	TRBJ1-1	.	TRBV12-3/TRBV12-4	CASSVYGTEAFF	TGTGCCAGCAGCGTGTATGGCACTGAAGCTTTCTTT